The 30 T cell receptor beta chains given below trace back to one sample, sequenced in a study of post-analysis software for immune sequencing data. Study-wide points: In patients, TRBV5-6, TRBV5-1 and TRBV20-1 belonged to five TRBV segments found more frequently than in controls.

Unique molecular identifiers had been added to the TCR beta cDNA libraries. TCRdb itself ran the PCR reads through MiXCR, one entry per CDR3 protein. The table shows hundreds of thousands of distinct CDR3 sequences, with around 33% occurring only once. The antigens of these receptors remain unknown. Sequencing was carried out using blood. The receptors shown here come from a girl aged 5-17 years with multiple sclerosis.

This chain links TRBV6-1 with TRBJ2-4, with TRBD1 matching over 9 bases. There are 15 residues in the CDR3. The V and J ends lost 4 bases and 4 bases, in that order; junction bases with no gene match: 5. Germline CDR1 and CDR2: MNHNS and SASEGT. The CDR3 nucleotides are TGTGCCAGCAGTGGGGACAGGGATATTAAAAACATTCAGTACTTC. Its translation: CASSGDRDIKNIQYF.

V is TRBV5-1 and J is TRBJ2-1, with D uncertain. This CDR3 contains 12 residues. Trimming took 5 bases from V and 12 from J, leaving 15 bases between them. Per the germline V gene, CDR1 is SGHRS and CDR2 is YFSETQ. CDR3 in DNA: TGCGCCAGCAGGGACCACCAGAACGGGCAGTTCTTC. Amino acids: CASRDHQNGQFF.

A remark on this clonotype: At one of its ends the junction is not consistent with the germline gene, which may arise from a read error. Written as DNA, the CDR3 is TGTGCCGGCAGCCAAGATTGGGCTACAGCGAGCAATCAGCCCCAGCATTTT. It specifies CAGSQDWATASNQPQHF. The chain couples TRBV4-2 to TRBJ1-5; D is ambiguous. The V gene's germline CDR1 is LGHNA and CDR2 YNFKEQ. The CDR3 covers 17 residues.

This clonotype occurred once. One end of the junction varies from germline; a read error may be responsible. The rearrangement uses TRBV6-1 and TRBJ1-3, with D possibly matching TRBD1 (6 bases). Germline V gives CDR1 MNHNS, CDR2 SASEGT. The CDR3 consists of 14 residues. The CDR3 protein is CASSEAGAGNTLYF. The CDR3 DNA is TGTGCCAGCAGTGAAGCGGGGGCTGGAAACACCCTATATTTT.

This sequence joins TRBV7-9 and TRBJ1-2, with D perhaps matching TRBD1 (6 bases). This CDR3 is 14 amino acids long. Trimming took 3 bases from V and 8 from J, leaving 16 bases between them. CDR1 is SEHNR, CDR2 FQNEAQ, per germline (reference sequence). The CDR3 coding sequence is TGTGCCAGCAGCTTCCGCCCGGACAGCTACGGCTACACCTTC. As protein: CASSFRPDSYGYTF.

The V gene is TRBV7-3, the J gene TRBJ2-1; 16 nucleotides agree with TRBD2. Trimming cost V 4 bases and J 8 bases; bases outside gene matches: 14. The CDR3 has 19 residues. Germline assignment: CDR1 SGHTA and CDR2 FQGTGA. CDR3 coding DNA: TGTGCCAGCAGCTCGTATTCCGGGACTAGCGGGGGGGCGGGAGATGAGCAGTTCTTC. Translated: CASSSYSGTSGGAGDEQFF.

V and J are TRBV12-3 or TRBV12-4 and TRBJ1-2; D not resolved. Trimming took off 5 bases at V and 6 bases at J, with 19 bases between the two ends. This CDR3 contains 15 residues. The CDR3 is CASSVRRSIVDGYTF. CDR3 DNA: TGTGCCAGCAGTGTCCGCCGGAGCATCGTGGATGGCTACACCTTC.

This clonotype occurred a few times. The chain is built from TRBV7-9 and TRBJ1-2, with a weak D call TRBD1 (6 bases). This CDR3 contains 14 residues. Per germline, CDR1 SEHNR and CDR2 FQNEAQ (reference sequence). The germline V and J ends were trimmed by 1 base and 2 bases, with 8 bases remaining between them. DNA for the CDR3: TGTGCCAGCAGCTTAGAGGGGGGGAACTATGGCTACACCTTC. Translated: CASSLEGGNYGYTF.

The rearrangement joins TRBV9 to TRBJ2-1, with D unclear. Per the germline V gene, CDR1 is SGDLS and CDR2 is YYNGEE. V lost 0 bases, J lost 8 bases, and 6 bases lay in between. This CDR3 contains 12 residues. The CDR3 region has the DNA TGTGCCAGCAGCGTAGCAGTCGATGAGCAGTTCTTC. Translation: CASSVAVDEQFF.

The chain links TRBV4-3 to TRBJ2-7, with TRBD2 matching over 10 bases. This CDR3 region has 15 residues. Germline V gene data show CDR1 as LGHNA and CDR2 as YSLEER. V lost 0 bases to trimming and J lost 3 bases; unmatched junction nucleotides: 2. The CDR3: CASSQEPSGSYEQYF. The DNA of the CDR3 is TGCGCCAGCAGCCAAGAGCCTAGCGGGAGCTACGAGCAGTACTTC.

This clonotype was seen many times. The V and J genes are TRBV5-1 and TRBJ2-5; TRBD1 matches 10 bases. The end of the DNA aligns better with TRBJ2-7, so the J call may be wrong. Germline loops: CDR1 SGHRS, CDR2 YFSETQ. This CDR3 has 15 amino acids. CDR3 nucleotide sequence: TGCGCCAGCAGCATCGACAGGGGGCTTTTCAACGAGCAGTACTTC. This gives the protein CASSIDRGLFNEQYF.

This clonotype has just a few counts. The V and J genes are TRBV12-3 or TRBV12-4 and TRBJ2-1; D not resolved. The CDR3 has 16 residues. V lost 3 bases to trimming and J lost 3 bases, with 15 bases between them. The CDR3 loop reads CASSLVPGENYNEQFF. The CDR3 bases are TGTGCCAGCAGTTTGGTCCCAGGCGAGAACTACAATGAGCAGTTCTTC.

This clonotype has a handful of counts. CDR3 DNA sequence: TGTGCCAGCAGCAACCCCAGGGGCCTCCCCGACAGTCAGCCCCAGCATTTT. This encodes CASSNPRGLPDSQPQHF. The V and J genes are TRBV21-1 and TRBJ1-5. TRBV21-1 is deemed a pseudogene. CDR3 length: 17 amino acids.

This sequence joins TRBV7-8 and TRBJ2-5; D could derive from TRBD1 or TRBD2 (6 bases each). V lost 6 bases, J lost 4 bases, and 21 bases lay in between. The CDR3 runs to 16 residues. Germline loops: CDR1 SGHVS, CDR2 FQNEAQ. Here the CDR3 DNA reads TGTGCCAGCAGGGCAGTTTGGGGGGCAGGCCGAGAGACCCAGTACTTC. It codes for CASRAVWGAGRETQYF. Full variable domain (remainder filled in from reference TRBV7-8 and TRBJ2-5): GAGVSQSPRYKVAKRGQDVALRCDPISGHVSLFWYQQALGQGPEFLTYFQNEAQLDKSGLPSDRFFAERPEGSVSTLKIQRTQQEDSAVYLCASRAVWGAGRETQYFGPGTRLLVL.

The CDR3 protein is CASSSARDRAYEQYF. The CDR3 bases are TGTGCCAGCAGCTCTGCACGGGACAGGGCCTACGAGCAGTACTTC. V usage is TRBV28 and J usage is TRBJ2-7; 9 nucleotides align to TRBD1. Germline-derived CDR1 and CDR2 are MDHEN and SYDVKM. V dropped 6 bases and J dropped 2; count of bases not matched to a gene: 8. The length of the CDR3 is 15 residues.

This clonotype was observed a handful of times. V usage is TRBV5-1 and J usage is TRBJ2-7; D not resolved. The CDR3 length is 15 residues. V lost 0 bases to trimming and J lost 3 bases, with 13 bases between them. Looked up from germline, CDR1 is SGHRS and CDR2 is YFSETQ. The CDR3 region has the DNA TGCGCCAGCAGCTTGGGCCATATCGGCCACTACGAGCAGTACTTC. It translates to CASSLGHIGHYEQYF.

The rearrangement joins TRBV6-6 to TRBJ2-7, with D perhaps TRBD1 (6 bases). This CDR3 has 16 amino acids. V was trimmed by 2 bases and J by 0 bases, leaving 14 bases between them. Per the germline V gene, CDR1 is MNHNY and CDR2 is SVGAGI (reference sequence). CDR3: CASSYRGTTFSYEQYF. The CDR3 DNA follows: TGTGCCAGCAGTTACCGTGGGACAACGTTCTCCTACGAGCAGTACTTC.

In this sample, this clonotype turned up many times. The chain combines TRBV12-3 or TRBV12-4 with TRBJ2-7, with TRBD2 as a possible D gene (8 bases). The CDR3 length is 16 residues. The V and J ends lost 6 bases and 1 base respectively, with 19 bases between them. Written as DNA, the CDR3 is TGTGCCAGCAGCCCAGGGGGACTAGATCGATCCTACGAGCAGTACTTC. Protein product: CASSPGGLDRSYEQYF.

The CDR3 bases are TGTGCCAGCAGCAAGGACAGGGGCGGCTACACCTTC. Its translation is CASSKDRGGYTF. The chain carries TRBV12-3 or TRBV12-4 and TRBJ1-2, with 9 bases identical to TRBD1. V shed 6 bases, J shed 8 bases, and the junction held 4 bases outside the gene matches. The CDR3 has 12 amino acids.

Note on this clonotype: A read error may produce the germline difference seen at one junction end. The chain links TRBV11-2 to TRBJ2-5, with a tentative D call TRBD2 (7 bases). The CDR3 is 16 amino acids. The germline V gene has CDR1 SGHAT and CDR2 FQNNGV. CDR3 DNA sequence: TGTGCCAGCAGACACGGGCGGGGGCGGGACCAAGAGACCCGGTACTTC. Its protein is CASRHGRGRDQETRYF.

This clonotype was seen only a few times. The genes are TRBV7-3 and TRBJ2-3; 12 positions match TRBD2. The CDR3 spans 16 residues. Per the germline V gene, CDR1 is SGHTA and CDR2 is FQGTGA. Unmatched junction bases numbered 5, after V lost 5 bases and J lost 2 bases. The CDR3 here is CASSRLAGDDTDTQYF. CDR3 DNA sequence: TGTGCCAGCAGCAGACTAGCGGGGGATGACACAGATACGCAGTATTTT.

CDR3 coding DNA: TGTGCCAGCAGTTTAAACGACCAAGAGACCCAGTACTTC. It encodes CASSLNDQETQYF. V is TRBV12-3 or TRBV12-4 and J is TRBJ2-5; no clear D gene. This CDR3 is built from 13 residues. Trimming pared 2 bases from V and 0 bases from J, leaving 4 bases between.

The CDR3 coding sequence is TGTGCCAGCAGCTCGAGGGTGCTTCCTTCCTACAATGAGCAGTTCTTC. Its translation: CASSSRVLPSYNEQFF. The chain combines TRBV11-2 with TRBJ2-1, with D perhaps matching TRBD2 (5 bases). Germline loops: CDR1 SGHAT, CDR2 FQNNGV. The V and J ends lost 4 bases and 1 base respectively, with 14 bases between them. This CDR3 is 16 amino acids long.

This chain uses TRBV6-1 with TRBJ1-5; D may be TRBD1 (5 bases). V shed 3 bases and J shed 2 bases, with 11 bases lying between them. Germline V gives CDR1 MNHNS, CDR2 SASEGT. CDR3 length: 15 residues. DNA for the CDR3: TGTGCCAGCAGTGACGAGGGGCTCGGCAATCAGCCCCAGCATTTT. Its translation: CASSDEGLGNQPQHF.

This clonotype was seen more than once but under ten times. V usage is TRBV20-1 and J usage is TRBJ2-3; 10 nucleotides agree with TRBD2. CDR1 DFQATT and CDR2 SNEGSKA come from the germline V gene (reference sequence). Germline trimming cut 5 bases from V and 3 bases from J; bases unmatched to any gene: 8. This CDR3 contains 15 residues. CDR3 amino acids: CSARKRGGATDTQYF. Here the CDR3 DNA reads TGCAGTGCTCGCAAGCGGGGGGGCGCAACAGATACGCAGTATTTT.

The chain couples TRBV6-5 to TRBJ2-7, with 7 bases that match TRBD1. Germline V lookup: CDR1 MNHEY, CDR2 SVGAGI. The CDR3 loop spans 12 amino acids. V was clipped by 11 bases and J by 6 bases; unmatched bases: 10. The CDR3 sequence is CAGVDRACEQYF. The CDR3 DNA is TGTGCCGGGGTCGACAGGGCCTGCGAGCAGTACTTC.

The rearrangement links TRBV3-1 to TRBJ2-7, with unresolved D. Matching the DNA end better, TRBJ2-5 makes the J call doubtful. CDR1 is LGHDT and CDR2 is YNNKEL in the germline V gene (reference sequence). This CDR3 comprises 15 residues. The CDR3 spells CASSQDAGSGETQYF. The CDR3 region has the DNA TGTGCCAGCAGCCAAGACGCAGGATCTGGAGAGACCCAGTACTTC.

The chain recombines TRBV6-5 with TRBJ2-3; 13 bases agree with TRBD2. CDR1 and CDR2 from the germline V gene are MNHEY and SVGAGI. J gave up 1 base and V 2 bases, and 6 bases lay outside the gene matches. The CDR3 runs to 18 residues. CDR3 DNA: TGTGCCAGCAGTTACGGGACTAGCGGGGCTCTGGGCACAGATACGCAGTATTTT. Protein product: CASSYGTSGALGTDTQYF.

A few counts support this clonotype. This chain joins TRBV12-5 and TRBJ2-7; no reliable D call. The germline V gene encodes CDR1 LGHNT and CDR2 FRNRAP. The CDR3 contains 12 residues. V was trimmed by 4 bases and J by 6 bases, leaving 10 bases between them. CDR3 bases: TGTGCTAGTGGTTCGGAGATTTTCGAGCAGTACTTC. Amino acid sequence: CASGSEIFEQYF.

The rearrangement links TRBV7-2 to TRBJ2-5; a possible D gene is TRBD1 (5 bases). Trimming shortened V by 1 base and J by 5 bases, and 23 bases separated the two germline ends. This CDR3 has 18 amino acids. Germline CDR1 and CDR2: SGHTA and FQGNSA. The DNA of the CDR3 is TGTGCCAGCAGCTTAGAAGTCGTCCGCACCAGGGCAGGGGAGACCCAGTACTTC. Its translation is CASSLEVVRTRAGETQYF.